Reported below is one TCR beta chain. This sample is drawn from a study of control samples from healthy donors and cancer patients. Produced via immunoSEQ multiplex PCR; TCRdb's table is partial and in-frame only. This table has 6,000 to 8,000 clones, 65% to 80% appearing once. The CDR3 has 14 amino acids. Germline CDR1 and CDR2: MNHEY and SMNVEV (reference sequence). V was clipped by 9 bases and J by 4 bases; unmatched bases: 8. This TCR was recovered from a male donor with melanoma. The rearrangement joins TRBV27 to TRBJ2-1, with 8 bases that match TRBD1. Sequenced material: formalin-fixed, paraffin-embedded tissue. The DNA of the CDR3 is TGTGCCAGTTCTGAGGGGACAGGTTACAATGAGCAGTTCTTC. Translation: CASSEGTGYNEQFF.